This is a list of T cell receptor beta chains from one sample in a study of CD8 T cells in Susac syndrome. Each CDR3 protein gets one entry after TCRdb re-called the immunoSEQ multiplex PCR reads with MiXCR. The repertoire consists of 330,000 or so distinct CDR3 sequences, with approximately 85% occurring once and the leading ten covering 0.21%. The sample taken for sequencing was CD8+ T cells from PBMCs. These receptors were collected from a human donor with multiple sclerosis. The CDR3 runs from the conserved cysteine through the conserved F or W. The order of the fields is J gene, clone size, V gene, CDR3 length, D gene, CDR3 DNA, CDR3 protein. D genes are given only for firm matches. A clone size is listed for some rows: how often the clone was seen (once, few, many), or a class if it is expanded.

J: TRBJ1-1; size: .; V: TRBV6-1; length: 14; D: .; DNA: TGTGCCAGCAGTATGGAGGGGGTGAACACTGAAGCTTTCTTT; CDR3: CASSMEGVNTEAFF
J: TRBJ2-5; size: .; V: TRBV5-1; length: 17; D: .; DNA: TGCGCCAGCAGCTCGCTAACGGTGGGGGCAAACCAAGAGACCCAGTACTTC; CDR3: CASSSLTVGANQETQYF
J: TRBJ1-5; size: .; V: TRBV5-6; length: 14; D: .; DNA: TGTGCCAGCACCTCGACAGATAGCAATCAGCCCCAGCATTTT; CDR3: CASTSTDSNQPQHF
J: TRBJ2-1; size: .; V: TRBV7-9; length: 14; D: TRBD1; DNA: TGTGCCAGCAGCCAAGACAGGGGTTCGCATGAGCAGTTCTTC; CDR3: CASSQDRGSHEQFF
J: TRBJ1-2; size: .; V: TRBV5-1; length: 12; D: .; DNA: TGCGCCAGCTCATGGGGGGAGGATGGCTACACCTTC; CDR3: CASSWGEDGYTF
J: TRBJ2-7; size: once; V: TRBV3-1; length: 15; D: .; DNA: TGTGCCAGCAGCCACCAGGGATCCCCTACCTACGAGCAGTACTTC; CDR3: CASSHQGSPTYEQYF
J: TRBJ2-7; size: .; V: TRBV28; length: 15; D: TRBD1; DNA: TGTGCCAGCAGTTCCACCGGGACAGGGCTCTACGAGCAGTACTTC; CDR3: CASSSTGTGLYEQYF
J: TRBJ1-5; size: once; V: TRBV9; length: 14; D: .; DNA: TGTGCCAGCAGCGTAGGGACAGTCAATCAGCCCCAGCATTTT; CDR3: CASSVGTVNQPQHF
J: TRBJ2-1; size: .; V: TRBV28; length: 14; D: TRBD2; DNA: TGTGCCAGCAGTTTCCCTAGCGGGGGTTCTGAGCAGTTCTTC; CDR3: CASSFPSGGSEQFF
J: TRBJ2-3; size: .; V: TRBV28; length: 15; D: .; DNA: TGTGCCAGCAGTTTAGACGGCAGCAGCACAGATACGCAGTATTTT; CDR3: CASSLDGSSTDTQYF
J: TRBJ1-2; size: .; V: TRBV6-2/TRBV6-3; length: 17; D: TRBD1; DNA: TGTGCCAGCAGCCCCCTGGACAGGGCTCAGGAACAGGGTGGCTACACCTTC; CDR3: CASSPLDRAQEQGGYTF
J: TRBJ2-2; size: .; V: TRBV7-9; length: 14; D: .; DNA: TGTGCCAGCAGCTTAGTACTTGACACCGGGGAGCTGTTTTTT; CDR3: CASSLVLDTGELFF
J: TRBJ2-2; size: .; V: TRBV4-3; length: 14; D: .; DNA: TGCGCCAGCAGCCGACGTCCGGAGTCCGGGGAGCTGTTTTTT; CDR3: CASSRRPESGELFF
J: TRBJ1-1; size: .; V: TRBV30; length: 14; D: .; DNA: TGTGCCTGGCAGGGAGGGATCGGTAATACTGAAGCTTTCTTT; CDR3: CAWQGGIGNTEAFF
J: TRBJ2-2; size: .; V: TRBV5-4; length: 16; D: TRBD2; DNA: TGTGCCAGCAGCAACTTGGGAGCGGGGGCGCCCGGGGAGCTGTTTTTT; CDR3: CASSNLGAGAPGELFF
J: TRBJ2-7; size: .; V: TRBV6-5; length: 15; D: TRBD1; DNA: TGTGCCAGCAGTACCTGGACAGGGGAGGGCTACGAGCAGTACTTC; CDR3: CASSTWTGEGYEQYF
J: TRBJ2-7; size: .; V: TRBV7-9; length: 14; D: TRBD2; DNA: TGTGCCAGCAGCCTCCCACGGGAGGTCCACGAGCAGTACTTC; CDR3: CASSLPREVHEQYF
J: TRBJ2-7; size: .; V: TRBV28; length: 13; D: .; DNA: TGTGCCAGCAGTTTATGGGGCTGGGGCGAGCAGTACTTC; CDR3: CASSLWGWGEQYF
J: TRBJ1-5; size: .; V: TRBV7-9; length: 16; D: .; DNA: TGTGCCAGCAGCTCAGGACAAGGATTCTCTGGACAGCCCCAGCATTTT; CDR3: CASSSGQGFSGQPQHF
J: TRBJ1-2; size: .; V: TRBV19; length: 17; D: .; DNA: TGTGCCAGTAGTATAGATCGTGTCAGCAGTGTCGACTATGGCTACACCTTC; CDR3: CASSIDRVSSVDYGYTF
J: TRBJ2-3; size: .; V: TRBV5-5; length: 15; D: .; DNA: TGTGCCAGCACCCACCTGCGTTCTGCAGCAGATACGCAGTATTTT; CDR3: CASTHLRSAADTQYF
J: TRBJ2-1; size: .; V: TRBV28; length: 14; D: .; DNA: TGTGCCAGCAGTTTAACAGGGTTCTACAATGAGCAGTTCTTC; CDR3: CASSLTGFYNEQFF
J: TRBJ2-7; size: .; V: TRBV29-1; length: 12; D: TRBD1; DNA: TGCAGCGTCCTACAGGGGGCCTACGAGCAGTACTTC; CDR3: CSVLQGAYEQYF
J: TRBJ2-5; size: once; V: TRBV4-3; length: 20; D: TRBD2; DNA: TGCGCCAGCAGCCAAGATGGAAGGCCACTAGCGGGAGGGCCACGGGAGACCCAGTACTTC; CDR3: CASSQDGRPLAGGPRETQYF
J: TRBJ2-7; size: few; V: TRBV5-8; length: 16; D: .; DNA: TGTGCCAGCAGCTTGTTTTCCAGGCCCAGCTCCTACGAGCAGTACTTC; CDR3: CASSLFSRPSSYEQYF
J: TRBJ2-3; size: .; V: TRBV27; length: 18; D: TRBD2; DNA: TGTGCCAGCAGTATAATACTAGCGGGAGGGCCAAGTGCAGATACGCAGTATTTT; CDR3: CASSIILAGGPSADTQYF
J: TRBJ2-1; size: few; V: TRBV28; length: 16; D: TRBD2; DNA: TGTGCCAGCAGTTTACCCGGACTAGCGGGAGGTGGTGAGCAGTTCTTC; CDR3: CASSLPGLAGGGEQFF
J: TRBJ2-5; size: .; V: TRBV6-2/TRBV6-3; length: 14; D: TRBD2; DNA: TGTGCCAGCTTAAGCGGGAGGCCACTGGGGACCCAGTACTTC; CDR3: CASLSGRPLGTQYF
J: TRBJ2-7; size: .; V: TRBV4-1; length: 15; D: TRBD2; DNA: TGCGCCAGCAGCCACAAGACTAGCGGGACCTACGAGCAGTACTTC; CDR3: CASSHKTSGTYEQYF
J: TRBJ2-3; size: .; V: TRBV12-3/TRBV12-4; length: 15; D: TRBD2; DNA: TGTGCCAGCAGCAGGACTAGCGGGCCGCCAGATACGCAGTATTTT; CDR3: CASSRTSGPPDTQYF
J: TRBJ2-5; size: once; V: TRBV15; length: 15; D: TRBD1; DNA: TGTGCCACCAGCAGAGGGGGACAGGTCGAAGAGACCCAGTACTTC; CDR3: CATSRGGQVEETQYF
J: TRBJ2-3; size: .; V: TRBV6-1; length: 17; D: .; DNA: TGTGCCAGCAGTGGGTACGGGAGCACCGTATTCACAGATACGCAGTATTTT; CDR3: CASSGYGSTVFTDTQYF
J: TRBJ2-1; size: .; V: TRBV4-3; length: 17; D: TRBD2; DNA: TGCGCCAGCAGCCTAAGCCATGGCCTAGCGGGATTCAATGAGCAGTTCTTC; CDR3: CASSLSHGLAGFNEQFF
J: TRBJ2-2; size: .; V: TRBV27; length: 13; D: .; DNA: TGTGCCAGCAGTTTAACCTACACCGGGGAGCTGTTTTTT; CDR3: CASSLTYTGELFF
J: TRBJ2-1; size: few; V: TRBV25-1; length: 16; D: TRBD2; DNA: TGTGCCAGCAGTGAATGGCCTAGCGGGAGCTACAATGAGCAGTTCTTC; CDR3: CASSEWPSGSYNEQFF
J: TRBJ1-5; size: .; V: TRBV4-3; length: 13; D: .; DNA: TGCGCCAGCAGCCAAAGCGGAAATCAGCCCCAGCATTTT; CDR3: CASSQSGNQPQHF
J: TRBJ2-2; size: .; V: TRBV12-3/TRBV12-4; length: 14; D: .; DNA: TGTGCCAGCAGTTACCTATGGGCGGGCGGGGAGCTGTTTTTT; CDR3: CASSYLWAGGELFF